This TCR beta chain is drawn from a study of shared clonotypes between healthy human individuals. Study summary: A few men and a couple of women, aged 18 to 49, were donors. The study's findings and limits: Clonotype sharing levels among donors were expected to vary with sequencing depth. Shared clonotypes across all four donors exceeded non-shared ones in generation probability.

Sorted-subset replicate PCR reactions were performed with 150 to 200 ng DNA, corresponding to some 32,000 T cell genomes. The repertoire was sequenced with immunoSEQ multiplex PCR; TCRdb's copy has only in-frame clones and lacks some. Of around 1.9 million clones listed, around 93% are singletons. Trimming removed 6 bases from V and 5 bases from J, with 16 bases in between. Germline assignment: CDR1 MDHEN and CDR2 SYDVKM. The CDR3 is made up of 14 amino acids. Turning to this clone: As yet, its antigen is unknown.

The naive CD8 fraction comprised CD45RO-negative cells positively selected for CCR7 and excluded terminally differentiated effector memory CD45RA+ cells. The V and J genes are TRBV28 and TRBJ1-1; D is unclear. The receptor comes from a man younger than 35 in good health. Some clones in this sample may be carry-over from other donors' samples. The sequencing sample was made of naive CD8+ T cells from PBMCs. Here the CDR3 reads CASRLELGSTEAFF. The CDR3 nucleotides read TGTGCCAGCAGGCTCGAGCTAGGGTCTACTGAAGCTTTCTTT. The entire variable domain, with the rest obtained from reference TRBV28 and TRBJ1-1, is as follows: DVKVTQSSRYLVKRTGEKVFLECVQDMDHENMFWYRQDPGLGLRLIYFSYDVKMKEKGDIPEGYSVSREKKERFSLILESASTNQTSMYLCASRLELGSTEAFFGQGTRLTVV.